This paragraph reports one TCR beta chain. The antigen remains unidentified. The sample is drawn from a study of shared clonotypes between healthy human individuals. Points from the study as a whole: It was the few donors that limited the genetic and exposure-history diversity represented.

Sequencing was performed with immunoSEQ multiplex PCR; in TCRdb, only in-frame clones are kept and a portion is missing. The sample has approximately 2.1 million clones; more than 80% are singletons. Germline V gene lookup returns CDR1 KGHSH and CDR2 LQKENI. The ends were cut back, 2 bases at V and 4 bases at J, with 14 bases in the middle. There are 15 residues in the CDR3. The clonotype comes from a young man in good health. Some clones in this sample may be carry-over from other donors' samples. The J gene is TRBJ1-1, the V gene TRBV18, with a possible D match to TRBD1 (6 bases). The sample consisted of naive CD4+ T cells from PBMCs. Subset in this sample: CD45RA+ positively selected. CDR3 sequence reads: CASSPMGGSVTEAFF. The CDR3 DNA sequence: TGTGCCAGCTCACCAATGGGGGGCTCGGTCACTGAAGCTTTCTTT.